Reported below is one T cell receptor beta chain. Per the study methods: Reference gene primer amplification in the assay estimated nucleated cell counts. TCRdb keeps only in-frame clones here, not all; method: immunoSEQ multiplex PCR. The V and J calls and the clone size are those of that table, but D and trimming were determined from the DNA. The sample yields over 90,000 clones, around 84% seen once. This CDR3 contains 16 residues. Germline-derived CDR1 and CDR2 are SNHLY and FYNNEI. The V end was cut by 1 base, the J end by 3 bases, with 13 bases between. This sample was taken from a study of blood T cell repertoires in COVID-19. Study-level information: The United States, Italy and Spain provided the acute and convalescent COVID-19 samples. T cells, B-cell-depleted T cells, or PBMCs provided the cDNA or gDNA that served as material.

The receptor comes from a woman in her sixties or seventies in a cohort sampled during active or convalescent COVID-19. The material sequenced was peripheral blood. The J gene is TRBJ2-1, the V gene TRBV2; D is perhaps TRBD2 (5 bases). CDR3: CASSEEASPVYNEQFF. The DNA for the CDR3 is TGTGCCAGCAGTGAAGAGGCTAGCCCTGTCTACAATGAGCAGTTCTTC. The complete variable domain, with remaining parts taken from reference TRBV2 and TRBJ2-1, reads EPEVTQTPSHQVTQMGQEVILRCVPISNHLYFYWYRQILGQKVEFLVSFYNNEISEKSEIFDDQFSVERPDGSNFTLKIRSTKLEDSAMYFCASSEEASPVYNEQFFGPGTRLTVL.